This entry lists 2 T cell receptor beta chains sequenced from one sample in a study of shared clonotypes between healthy human individuals. The method was immunoSEQ multiplex PCR; TCRdb's version includes in-frame clones alone and lacks a portion of them. The sample lists 950,000 to 1,100,000 clones, about 75% occurring once. What was sequenced was memory CD4+ T cells sorted from blood. Subset specified: CD45RA-negative fraction. These receptors all stem from a young man in good health.

The V gene is TRBV30, the J gene TRBJ1-5, with D perhaps TRBD1 (6 bases). Trimming took off 1 base at V and 4 bases at J, with 17 bases between the two ends. CDR3 length: 16 amino acids. The germline gives CDR1 GTSNPN, CDR2 SVGIG (reference sequence). The CDR3 reads CAWSGGGKGRNQPQHF. Here the CDR3 DNA reads TGTGCCTGGAGTGGGGGGGGCAAAGGACGGAATCAGCCCCAGCATTTT.

J is TRBJ2-1 and V is TRBV10-3; 7 bases fit TRBD1. The CDR3 totals 15 residues. Germline CDR1 reads ENHRY; CDR2 reads SYGVKD. The ends lost 4 bases at V and 6 bases at J; junction bases unmatched: 9. The DNA of the CDR3 is TGTGCCATCAGTGGAGGGGGCCCAGGAGGCAATGAGCAGTTCTTC. It codes for CAISGGGPGGNEQFF.